This TCR beta chain was sequenced in a study of blood T cell repertoires in COVID-19. The V gene's germline CDR1 is SGDLS and CDR2 YYNGEE. V lost 0 bases, J lost 8 bases, and 10 bases stayed unmatched. The CDR3 consists of 16 residues. Methods used by the authors: It was from reference gene primer amplification that nucleated cell counts were estimated. Some clones are missing from TCRdb's copy, which holds only in-frame ones; the method was immunoSEQ multiplex PCR. The V and J calls and clone size are taken from that table; D and trimming were inferred from the DNA. This sample has hundreds of thousands of clones, with around 86% found just once.

The rearrangement uses TRBV9 and TRBJ2-1; 8 nucleotides match TRBD2. Sequencing was carried out using peripheral blood. This TCR derives from a human donor in a cohort sampled during active COVID-19. Written as DNA, the CDR3 is TGTGCCAGCAGCGTAGCGCCGGGAGGGCTGGGGGATGAGCAGTTCTTC. Amino acids: CASSVAPGGLGDEQFF.